This TCR beta chain stems from a study of regulatory T cells in long-lasting Graves disease. Investigators prepared the TCR beta libraries by applying iRepertoire HTBI primers and Arm-PCR of CDR3 regions. TCRdb called the multiplex PCR reads again in MiXCR, with one record for every CDR3 protein. The data show around 450,000 distinct CDR3 sequences, approximately 15% seen once. Findings and caveats of the study: TCR diversity was lower in persistent Graves' patients (versus newly diagnosed ones).

Sample time point: newly diagnosed GD, antithyroid drugs for less than 3 months. RNA extracted from PBMCs served as the sequencing template. The collection involved drawing roughly 9.1 milliliters of peripheral blood into EDTA tubes. Of note for this clonotype: The antigen remains unidentified.

The CDR3 sequence is 16 residues long. Germline CDR1 and CDR2: MDHEN and SYDVKM. The ends lost 5 bases at V and 5 bases at J; junction bases unmatched: 8. These records were also assigned to another study, of T cells in Graves' hyperthyroidism and ophthalmopathy. From that second work: The primer set for the first-round RT-PCR of the TCR CDR3 was HTBI.

The starting material was peripheral blood mononuclear cells (PBMCs), obtained at new diagnosis, from a patient treated with antithyroid drugs. The source of this sequence is a woman aged 40 to 50 with Graves disease. J is TRBJ2-5 and V is TRBV28; 13 positions match TRBD2. CDR3 sequence reads: CASSQSGTSGIETQYF. The DNA for the CDR3 is TGTGCCAGCAGTCAGAGCGGGACTAGCGGGATCGAGACCCAGTACTTC.